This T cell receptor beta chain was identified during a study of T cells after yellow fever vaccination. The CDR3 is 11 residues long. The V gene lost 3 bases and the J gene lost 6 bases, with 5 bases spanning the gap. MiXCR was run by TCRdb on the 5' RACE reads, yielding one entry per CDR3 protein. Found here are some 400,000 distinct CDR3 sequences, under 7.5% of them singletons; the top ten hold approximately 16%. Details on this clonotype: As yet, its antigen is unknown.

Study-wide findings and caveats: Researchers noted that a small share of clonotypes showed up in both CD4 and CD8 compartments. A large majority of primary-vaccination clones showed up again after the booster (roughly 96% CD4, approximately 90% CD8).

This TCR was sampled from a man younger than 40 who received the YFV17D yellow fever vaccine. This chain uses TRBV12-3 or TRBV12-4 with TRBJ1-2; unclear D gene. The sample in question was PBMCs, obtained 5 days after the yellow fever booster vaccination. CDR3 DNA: TGTGCCAGCAGTTTCTTCGATGGCTACACCTTC. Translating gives CASSFFDGYTF.